This TCR beta chain is drawn from a study of cytomegalovirus exposure and HLA in healthy donors. Study observations and caveats: Published work reported that the classifier diagnosed cytomegalovirus status with high specificity and sensitivity. Cytomegalovirus-associated TCR beta chains were listed, numbering 150 to 200.

The PCR made use of 60 Vbeta and 13 Jbeta primers. This table comes from immunoSEQ multiplex PCR, and its TCRdb copy is limited to in-frame clones, with some not included. The sample consists of 200,000 or so clones, more than 75% of them appearing once. Comment on this clone: Its cognate antigen is unknown.

This receptor was obtained from a girl under three years old in good health and CMV-seronegative. The sample taken for sequencing was PBMCs.

CDR3 residues: CASNDGSADTQYF. As DNA, the CDR3 is TGTGCCAGCAACGACGGGAGCGCTGATACGCAGTATTTT. The V and J genes are TRBV2 and TRBJ2-3; D possibly corresponds to TRBD2 (6 bases). The CDR3 is 13 amino acids. Germline lookup yields CDR1 SNHLY and CDR2 FYNNEI. Trimming cost V 7 bases and J 6 bases, with 14 bases left between them.